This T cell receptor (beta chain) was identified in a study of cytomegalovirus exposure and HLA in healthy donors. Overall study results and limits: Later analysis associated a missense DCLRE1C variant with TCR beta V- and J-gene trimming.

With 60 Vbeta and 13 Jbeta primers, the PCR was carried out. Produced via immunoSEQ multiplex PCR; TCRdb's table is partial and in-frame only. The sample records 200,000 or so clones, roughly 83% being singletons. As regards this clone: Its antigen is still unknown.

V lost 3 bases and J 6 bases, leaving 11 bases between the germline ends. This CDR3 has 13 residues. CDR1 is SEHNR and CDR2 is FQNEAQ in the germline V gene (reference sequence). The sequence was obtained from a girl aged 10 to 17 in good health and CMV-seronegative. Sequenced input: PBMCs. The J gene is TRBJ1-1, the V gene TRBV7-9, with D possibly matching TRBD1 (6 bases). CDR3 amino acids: CASSFPGVAEAFF. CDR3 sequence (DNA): TGTGCCAGCAGCTTCCCAGGGGTGGCTGAAGCTTTCTTT.